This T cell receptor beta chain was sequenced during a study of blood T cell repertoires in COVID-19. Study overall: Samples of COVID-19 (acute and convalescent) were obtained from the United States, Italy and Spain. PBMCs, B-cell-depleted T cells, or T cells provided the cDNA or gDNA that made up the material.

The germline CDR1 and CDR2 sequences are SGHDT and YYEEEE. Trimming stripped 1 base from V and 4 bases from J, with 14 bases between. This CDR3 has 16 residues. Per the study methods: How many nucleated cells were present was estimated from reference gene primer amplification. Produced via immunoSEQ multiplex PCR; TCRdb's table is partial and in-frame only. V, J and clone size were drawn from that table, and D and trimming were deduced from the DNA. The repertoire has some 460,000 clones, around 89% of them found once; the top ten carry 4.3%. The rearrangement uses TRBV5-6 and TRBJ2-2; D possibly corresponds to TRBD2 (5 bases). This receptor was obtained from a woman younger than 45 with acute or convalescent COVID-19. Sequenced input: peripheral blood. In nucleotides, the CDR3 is TGTGCCAGCAGCTTGTTTTACGACTACACCACCGGGGAGCTGTTTTTT. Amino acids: CASSLFYDYTTGELFF.